The entry below describes one T cell receptor beta chain. Per the original methods: For nucleated cells, counts were estimated from reference gene primer amplification. TCRdb keeps only in-frame clones here, not all; method: immunoSEQ multiplex PCR. Clone size and V and J calls were adopted from that table, with D and trimming inferred from the DNA. The repertoire holds about 150,000 clones, with over 60% as singletons. Germline V gene data show CDR1 as SQVTM and CDR2 as ANQGSEA. Trimming cost V 4 bases and J 3 bases, with 10 bases left between them. CDR3 length: 13 amino acids. These data originate in a study of blood T cell repertoires in COVID-19. Study context: PBMCs, B-cell-depleted T cells, or T cells were the source of the cDNA or gDNA that made up the material.

The TCR comes from a man older than 75 with acute or convalescent COVID-19. The chain recombines TRBV29-1 with TRBJ1-5; a possible D gene is TRBD1 (6 bases). Input material: peripheral blood. CDR3 sequence reads: CSVANRANQPQHF. DNA for the CDR3: TGCAGCGTTGCCAACAGGGCCAATCAGCCCCAGCATTTT.